These T cell receptor beta chains were read from a single sample in a study of blood T cell repertoires in COVID-19. Data came from immunoSEQ multiplex PCR; TCRdb stores just in-frame clones and leaves some out. The top ten clones hold around 5% of a sample with some 100,000 clones, more than 75% of them seen once. Sequencing used peripheral blood. The receptors here all came from a woman over 75 with active COVID-19. Each CDR3 is given with its conserved first and last residue. D genes are given only for firm matches. For some rows the clone size is stated as once, few or many, or as a class when expanded; others skip it.

>-|once|TRBJ1-1|TRBV12-2
CASRSILRGPTAGNTEAFF
TGTGCAAGTCGCTCCATCTTGAGGGGGCCTACAGCGGGGAACACTGAAGCTTTCTTT
>TRBD2|-|TRBJ2-1|TRBV5-5
CASSFSSGSYEQFF
TGTGCCAGCAGCTTTTCTAGCGGGAGTTATGAGCAGTTCTTC
>-|-|TRBJ1-5|TRBV28
CAIRSSNQPQHF
TGTGCCATTCGCAGTTCCAATCAGCCCCAGCATTTT
>TRBD2|-|TRBJ2-1|TRBV7-2
CASSQGLAGVGADNEQFF
TGTGCCAGCAGCCAAGGACTAGCGGGAGTAGGGGCGGACAATGAGCAGTTCTTC
>TRBD1|-|TRBJ2-5|TRBV18
CASSPPRTGFQETQYF
TGTGCCAGCTCACCACCTAGGACAGGGTTCCAAGAGACCCAGTACTTC
>-|-|TRBJ1-2|TRBV25-1
CASSEYSGGRRGGYTF
TGTGCCAGCAGTGAATATTCCGGGGGGCGCAGGGGTGGCTACACCTTC
>-|-|TRBJ2-5|TRBV7-2
CASSLGPMRYQETQYF
TGTGCCAGCAGCTTAGGCCCCATGCGGTACCAAGAGACCCAGTACTTC
>TRBD1|-|TRBJ1-1|TRBV4-1
CASSLPPGQGIGNTEAFF
TGCGCCAGCAGCCTTCCACCGGGACAGGGGATTGGGAACACTGAAGCTTTCTTT
>-|-|TRBJ2-2|TRBV7-9
CASSLFGSSGYTGELFF
TGTGCCAGCAGCTTATTCGGCTCCTCGGGTTATACCGGGGAGCTGTTTTTT
>-|-|TRBJ2-3|TRBV28
CASTTLRTDTQYF
TGTGCCAGCACAACTCTTCGTACAGATACGCAGTATTTT
>-|-|TRBJ2-1|TRBV2
CASSYREEQFF
TGTGCCAGCAGTTACCGAGAGGAGCAGTTCTTC
>TRBD2|-|TRBJ2-1|TRBV28
CASSSFGTSGRRGEQFF
TGTGCCAGCAGCTCATTCGGGACTAGCGGGAGGAGGGGTGAGCAGTTCTTC
>-|-|TRBJ2-4|TRBV30
CAWSGGRGTIQYF
TGTGCCTGGAGTGGGGGGAGGGGGACGATTCAGTACTTC
>-|-|TRBJ1-1|TRBV18
CASSQQEGPTEAFF
TGTGCCAGCTCCCAACAGGAGGGGCCCACTGAAGCTTTCTTT
>TRBD1|-|TRBJ1-5|TRBV7-2
CASNIGTGDQPQHF
TGTGCCAGCAACATTGGGACAGGTGATCAGCCCCAGCATTTT
>TRBD1|-|TRBJ2-7|TRBV29-1
CSVEGPGQGNEQYF
TGCAGCGTTGAAGGACCGGGACAGGGGAACGAGCAGTACTTC
>-|-|TRBJ2-1|TRBV11-2
CASSLLAVRGGYNEQFF
TGTGCCAGCAGCTTATTAGCGGTGAGGGGAGGCTACAATGAGCAGTTCTTC
>TRBD1|-|TRBJ1-1|TRBV27
CASSGPGQKEPEAFF
TGTGCCAGCAGTGGACCGGGACAGAAAGAGCCTGAAGCTTTCTTT
>-|-|TRBJ2-5|TRBV9
CASSVGPSVETQYF
TGTGCCAGCAGCGTGGGACCTAGCGTGGAGACCCAGTACTTC
>TRBD1|-|TRBJ1-2|TRBV29-1
CSGRDSSYGYTF
TGCAGCGGGCGGGACAGTAGCTATGGCTACACCTTC
>TRBD1|once|TRBJ2-4|TRBV27
CASSLLAGTVKNIQYF
TGTGCCAGCAGTTTATTGGCCGGGACAGTTAAAAACATTCAGTACTTC
>-|-|TRBJ1-5|TRBV19
CASSIAGEWGNQPQHF
TGTGCCAGTAGTATAGCAGGGGAATGGGGCAATCAGCCCCAGCATTTT
>-|once|TRBJ2-7|TRBV18
CASSPGGNYEQYF
TGTGCCAGCTCACCAGGGGGGAACTACGAGCAGTACTTC
>TRBD1|-|TRBJ2-7|TRBV2
CASTRATGRDEQYF
TGTGCCAGCACCAGAGCGACAGGGAGAGACGAGCAGTACTTC
>TRBD2|-|TRBJ2-1|TRBV28
CASSLTSGNSYNEQFF
TGTGCCAGCAGTTTGACAAGCGGGAACTCCTACAATGAGCAGTTCTTC
>TRBD2|-|TRBJ2-1|TRBV7-9
CASSLGLGGSGKQFF
TGTGCCAGCAGCTTAGGACTCGGGGGGAGCGGGAAGCAGTTCTTC
>-|-|TRBJ1-3|TRBV7-8
CASSLVGGGEGNTIYF
TGTGCCAGCAGCTTAGTGGGGGGGGGTGAAGGAAACACCATATATTTT
>-|-|TRBJ1-1|TRBV5-1
CASSLAAGGTEAFF
TGCGCCAGCAGCTTGGCTGCGGGAGGCACTGAAGCTTTCTTT
>-|-|TRBJ2-7|TRBV28
CASSPREGAVYRGNF
TGTGCCAGCAGTCCCCGAGAGGGCGCTGTTTACCGGGGGAACTTC
>-|-|TRBJ1-1|TRBV11-2
CASSFDGGGMNTEAFF
TGTGCCAGCAGCTTTGATGGTGGAGGCATGAACACTGAAGCTTTCTTT
>TRBD2|-|TRBJ2-5|TRBV18
CASSPGVRDYSETQYF
TGTGCCAGCTCACCCGGCGTCCGGGACTATAGTGAGACCCAGTACTTC
>-|-|TRBJ2-1|TRBV7-2
CASSFVDPNEQFF
TGTGCCAGCAGCTTTGTAGATCCCAATGAGCAGTTCTTC
>-|-|TRBJ2-1|TRBV3-1/TRBV3-2
CASSQDPSSYNEQFF
TGTGCCAGCAGCCAAGATCCGAGCTCCTACAATGAGCAGTTCTTC
>TRBD1|-|TRBJ2-5|TRBV13
CASSVRQGGETQYF
TGTGCCAGCAGCGTTAGACAGGGTGGAGAGACCCAGTACTTC
>-|-|TRBJ1-2|TRBV5-6
CASSPPPRVWYGYTF
TGTGCCAGCAGCCCTCCCCCCCGAGTTTGGTATGGCTACACCTTC
>-|-|TRBJ2-2|TRBV5-1
CASSLDRRGTGELFF
TGCGCCAGCAGCTTGGACAGGCGAGGCACCGGGGAGCTGTTTTTT
>TRBD2|-|TRBJ2-3|TRBV13
CASSSTTEGLAGLEADTQYF
TGTGCCAGCAGCAGTACGACTGAGGGACTAGCGGGGCTAGAGGCAGATACGCAGTATTTT
>-|-|TRBJ2-2|TRBV7-2
CASSLDGGGATGELFF
TGTGCCAGCAGCCTGGATGGAGGCGGGGCCACCGGGGAGCTGTTTTTT
>-|-|TRBJ1-2|TRBV28
CASSWPGRNGYTF
TGTGCCAGCAGTTGGCCGGGTAGGAATGGCTACACCTTC
>TRBD2|-|TRBJ2-1|TRBV6-5
CASRTSPPRNEQFF
TGTGCCAGCAGGACTAGCCCTCCAAGGAATGAGCAGTTCTTC
>TRBD1|-|TRBJ2-1|TRBV7-2
CASSPRDSPIGQFF
TGTGCCAGCAGCCCACGGGACAGCCCCATTGGGCAGTTCTTC
>-|-|TRBJ2-7|TRBV6-6
CASSPTHLERDFF
TGTGCCAGCAGTCCCACTCACTTAGAGAGGGATTTTTTC
>TRBD2|-|TRBJ2-7|TRBV4-2
CASSQGRGSQSYEQYF
TGTGCCAGCAGCCAAGGACGCGGGAGCCAGTCCTACGAGCAGTACTTC
>TRBD1|-|TRBJ2-2|TRBV27
CASSRRGTGGPGELFF
TGTGCCAGCAGTCGACGTGGGACAGGGGGCCCCGGGGAGCTGTTTTTT
>-|-|TRBJ2-3|TRBV5-1
CASSSTTLPGDTQYF
TGCGCCAGCAGCTCCACAACTTTACCGGGAGATACGCAGTATTTT
>TRBD1|-|TRBJ1-1|TRBV18
CASSPTGGGLPEAFF
TGTGCCAGCTCACCGACAGGGGGCGGGTTACCTGAAGCTTTCTTT
>TRBD2|-|TRBJ2-7|TRBV7-2
CASSPRAGGKTYEQYF
TGTGCCAGCAGCCCTAGAGCGGGAGGGAAGACCTACGAGCAGTACTTC
>TRBD2|once|TRBJ2-1|TRBV5-4
CASSLQLAGNEQFF
TGTGCCAGCAGCTTGCAACTAGCGGGCAATGAGCAGTTCTTC
>-|few|TRBJ2-1|TRBV7-2
CASSLVRGYEQFF
TGTGCCAGCAGCTTAGTCCGGGGGTATGAGCAGTTCTTC
>TRBD2|-|TRBJ2-7|TRBV28
CASSSLAGGGEQYF
TGTGCCAGCAGTTCCCTAGCGGGAGGAGGCGAGCAGTACTTC
>TRBD2|-|TRBJ2-1|TRBV18
CASSPRTSGRGYNEQFF
TGTGCCAGCTCACCTCGGACTAGCGGGAGGGGGTACAATGAGCAGTTCTTC
>-|-|TRBJ2-7|TRBV7-9
CASSSAAGAYEQYF
TGTGCCAGCAGCTCGGCCGCCGGGGCCTACGAGCAGTACTTC
>-|-|TRBJ2-2|TRBV19
CASAINRRGGELFF
TGTGCCAGTGCCATTAACAGGAGAGGCGGGGAGCTGTTTTTT
>-|-|TRBJ2-3|TRBV2
CASMGTTHTDTQYF
TGTGCCAGCATGGGGACAACTCACACAGATACGCAGTATTTT
>-|-|TRBJ2-1|TRBV7-8
CASSIEPYNEQFF
TGTGCCAGCAGCATCGAGCCCTACAATGAGCAGTTCTTC
>TRBD1|-|TRBJ2-7|TRBV28
CASSSPGTAHSYEQYF
TGTGCCAGCAGTTCGCCCGGGACAGCACACTCCTACGAGCAGTACTTC
>-|-|TRBJ1-4|TRBV4-2
CASSPLWGGDEKLFF
TGTGCCAGCAGCCCCCTTTGGGGAGGGGATGAAAAACTGTTTTTT